This T cell receptor (beta chain) is from a study of blood T cell repertoires in COVID-19. Study-wide context: PBMCs, B-cell-depleted T cells, or T cells were the source of the cDNA or gDNA that made up the material.

Germline assignment: CDR1 SQVTM and CDR2 ANQGSEA. V was pared by 5 bases and J by 0 bases, with 3 bases of the junction left unmatched. The CDR3 length is 14 residues. The protocol was immunoSEQ multiplex PCR, while the TCRdb copy is restricted to in-frame clones and leaves out a portion. This repertoire shows tens of thousands of clones, approximately 90% found once; its top ten account for under 4%. In Cohort 3, a recovered donor had either two negative PCRs, clearance, or symptom resolution. The rearrangement links TRBV29-1 to TRBJ2-1, with 8 bases identical to TRBD1. This clonotype originated in a woman aged 45-59 years who had recovered from COVID-19. Sequences were obtained from PBMCs or T cells enriched from blood (not recorded which). This CDR3 reads CSVPRGPSYNEQFF. The CDR3 DNA reads as TGCAGCGTTCCCAGGGGGCCCTCCTACAATGAGCAGTTCTTC.